These T cell receptor beta chains were read from a single sample in a study of T-cell reconstitution after alpha-beta-depleted transplantation in children. Using its own MiXCR run on the PCR reads, TCRdb lists one record per CDR3 protein. The table records approximately 83,000 distinct CDR3 sequences, roughly an eighth of them present only once. The specimen comprised PBMCs from the stem cell graft donor, sampled from the stem cell graft. The source is a human donor who donated a stem cell graft to a child with inherited bone marrow failure. Both conserved end residues are part of each CDR3. A D gene is named only where the DNA matches it firmly. Some rows have no size entry. The others give once, few or many, or a class for an expanded clone.

v_gene: TRBV15
abundance: many
d_gene: NA
j_gene: TRBJ1-5
CDR3aa: CATSREIQGRDQPQHF
CDR3nt: TGTGCCACCAGCAGAGAAATACAGGGTCGGGATCAGCCCCAGCATTTT

v_gene: TRBV5-1
abundance: many
d_gene: TRBD1
j_gene: TRBJ2-5
CDR3aa: CASTPGTVVETQYF
CDR3nt: TGCGCCAGCACCCCCGGGACAGTCGTAGAGACCCAGTACTTC

v_gene: TRBV4-2
abundance: many
d_gene: TRBD1
j_gene: TRBJ2-7
CDR3aa: CASSQVLGTGGSEQYF
CDR3nt: TGTGCCAGCAGCCAAGTCCTAGGGACAGGGGGCTCCGAGCAGTACTTC

v_gene: TRBV9
abundance: many
d_gene: TRBD1
j_gene: TRBJ2-7
CDR3aa: CASSAATGDNSYEQYF
CDR3nt: TGTGCCAGCAGCGCAGCGACAGGGGATAACTCCTACGAGCAGTACTTC

v_gene: TRBV2
abundance: many
d_gene: NA
j_gene: TRBJ1-1
CDR3aa: CASRTQMNTEAFF
CDR3nt: TGTGCCAGCAGAACCCAGATGAACACTGAAGCTTTCTTT

v_gene: TRBV5-1
abundance: many
d_gene: TRBD1
j_gene: TRBJ2-3
CDR3aa: CASSLGDRGRRTDTQYF
CDR3nt: TGCGCCAGCAGCTTGGGGGACAGGGGGCGTCGCACAGATACGCAGTATTTT

v_gene: TRBV5-1
abundance: many
d_gene: TRBD1
j_gene: TRBJ2-2
CDR3aa: CASSLGTGTDNTGELFF
CDR3nt: TGCGCCAGCAGCTTGGGGACCGGGACAGATAACACCGGGGAGCTGTTTTTT

v_gene: TRBV24-1
abundance: many
d_gene: NA
j_gene: TRBJ2-2
CDR3aa: CATSGRTSNTGELFF
CDR3nt: TGTGCCACCAGTGGTAGAACCTCTAACACCGGGGAGCTGTTTTTT

v_gene: TRBV5-1
abundance: many
d_gene: NA
j_gene: TRBJ2-5
CDR3aa: CASSPYGQYQETQYF
CDR3nt: TGCGCCAGCAGCCCCTACGGACAGTACCAAGAGACCCAGTACTTC

v_gene: TRBV20-1
abundance: many
d_gene: NA
j_gene: TRBJ2-1
CDR3aa: CSARDPGGSYNEQFF
CDR3nt: TGCAGTGCTAGAGACCCGGGCGGCTCCTACAATGAGCAGTTCTTC

v_gene: TRBV2
abundance: medium-sized
d_gene: NA
j_gene: TRBJ1-1
CDR3aa: CASSSRMNTEAFF
CDR3nt: TGTGCCAGCAGTAGCAGGATGAACACTGAAGCTTTCTTT

v_gene: TRBV7-2
abundance: many
d_gene: TRBD1
j_gene: TRBJ1-2
CDR3aa: CASSLDRRGHGYTF
CDR3nt: TGTGCCAGCAGCTTAGATCGCAGGGGGCATGGCTACACCTTC

v_gene: TRBV5-1
abundance: many
d_gene: NA
j_gene: TRBJ1-1
CDR3aa: CASSLNRYTEAFF
CDR3nt: TGCGCCAGCAGCTTGAATAGGTACACTGAAGCTTTCTTT

v_gene: TRBV12-3/TRBV12-4
abundance: NA
d_gene: TRBD1
j_gene: TRBJ2-2
CDR3aa: CASRLSGTGKTGELFF
CDR3nt: TGTGCCAGCAGACTATCCGGGACAGGGAAAACCGGGGAGCTGTTTTTT

v_gene: TRBV20-1
abundance: many
d_gene: NA
j_gene: TRBJ2-1
CDR3aa: CSASPGLDEQFF
CDR3nt: TGCAGTGCTAGCCCCGGCCTCGATGAGCAGTTCTTC

v_gene: TRBV5-1
abundance: many
d_gene: TRBD2
j_gene: TRBJ2-5
CDR3aa: CASSAAGTSEETQYF
CDR3nt: TGCGCCAGCAGTGCCGCCGGGACTAGCGAAGAGACCCAGTACTTC

v_gene: TRBV29-1
abundance: many
d_gene: NA
j_gene: TRBJ2-7
CDR3aa: CSVKGGTEGEQYF
CDR3nt: TGCAGCGTTAAGGGGGGGACAGAGGGCGAGCAGTACTTC

v_gene: TRBV29-1
abundance: many
d_gene: NA
j_gene: TRBJ2-5
CDR3aa: CSVREQETQYF
CDR3nt: TGCAGCGTTCGGGAACAAGAGACCCAGTACTTC

v_gene: TRBV20-1
abundance: NA
d_gene: NA
j_gene: TRBJ2-1
CDR3aa: CSASRGPSSYNEQFF
CDR3nt: TGCAGTGCTAGTAGAGGACCTAGCTCCTACAATGAGCAGTTCTTC

v_gene: TRBV20-1
abundance: many
d_gene: TRBD1
j_gene: TRBJ1-5
CDR3aa: CSAREDAGGGQPQHF
CDR3nt: TGCAGTGCTAGAGAAGATGCAGGGGGAGGTCAGCCCCAGCATTTT

v_gene: TRBV5-1
abundance: many
d_gene: NA
j_gene: TRBJ1-1
CDR3aa: CASSLQRAEGTEAFF
CDR3nt: TGCGCCAGCAGCTTGCAGCGGGCCGAGGGCACTGAAGCTTTCTTT

v_gene: TRBV4-1
abundance: many
d_gene: TRBD1
j_gene: TRBJ1-2
CDR3aa: CASSRGTGGIANYGYTF
CDR3nt: TGCGCCAGCAGCCGCGGGACAGGGGGCATAGCTAACTATGGCTACACCTTC